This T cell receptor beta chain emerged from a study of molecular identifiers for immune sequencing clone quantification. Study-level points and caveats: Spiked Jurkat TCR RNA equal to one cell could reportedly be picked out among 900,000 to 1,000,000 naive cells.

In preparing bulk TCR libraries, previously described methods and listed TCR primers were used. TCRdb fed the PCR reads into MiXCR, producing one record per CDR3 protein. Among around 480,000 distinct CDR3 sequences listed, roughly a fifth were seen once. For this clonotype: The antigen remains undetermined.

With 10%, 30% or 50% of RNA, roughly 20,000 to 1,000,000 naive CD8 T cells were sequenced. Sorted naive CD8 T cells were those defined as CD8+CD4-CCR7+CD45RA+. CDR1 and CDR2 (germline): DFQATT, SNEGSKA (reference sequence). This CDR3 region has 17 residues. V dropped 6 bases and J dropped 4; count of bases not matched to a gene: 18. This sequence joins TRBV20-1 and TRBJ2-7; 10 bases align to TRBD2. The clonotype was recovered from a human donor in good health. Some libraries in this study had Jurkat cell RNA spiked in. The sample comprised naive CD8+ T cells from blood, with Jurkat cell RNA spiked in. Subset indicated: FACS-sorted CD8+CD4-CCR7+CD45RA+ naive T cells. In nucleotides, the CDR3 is TGCAGTGCAAAAAACTTCTCAGGGGCTAGCGGGAGATACGAGCAGTACTTC. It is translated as CSAKNFSGASGRYEQYF.